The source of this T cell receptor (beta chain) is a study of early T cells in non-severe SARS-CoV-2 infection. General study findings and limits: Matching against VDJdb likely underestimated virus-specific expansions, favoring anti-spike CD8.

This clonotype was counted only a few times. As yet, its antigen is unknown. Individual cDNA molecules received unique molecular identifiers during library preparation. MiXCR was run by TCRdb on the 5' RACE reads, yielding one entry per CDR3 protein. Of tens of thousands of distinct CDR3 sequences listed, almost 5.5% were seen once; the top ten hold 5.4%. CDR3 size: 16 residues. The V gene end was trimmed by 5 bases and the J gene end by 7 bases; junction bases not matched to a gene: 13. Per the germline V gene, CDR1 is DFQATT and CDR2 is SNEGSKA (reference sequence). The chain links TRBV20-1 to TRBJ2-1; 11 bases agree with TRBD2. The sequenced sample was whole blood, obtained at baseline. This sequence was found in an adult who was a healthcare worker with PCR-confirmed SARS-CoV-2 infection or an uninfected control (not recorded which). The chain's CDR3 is CSALPRTSGPRNEQFF. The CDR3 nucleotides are TGCAGTGCTTTACCCCGGACTAGCGGGCCCCGGAATGAGCAGTTCTTC.